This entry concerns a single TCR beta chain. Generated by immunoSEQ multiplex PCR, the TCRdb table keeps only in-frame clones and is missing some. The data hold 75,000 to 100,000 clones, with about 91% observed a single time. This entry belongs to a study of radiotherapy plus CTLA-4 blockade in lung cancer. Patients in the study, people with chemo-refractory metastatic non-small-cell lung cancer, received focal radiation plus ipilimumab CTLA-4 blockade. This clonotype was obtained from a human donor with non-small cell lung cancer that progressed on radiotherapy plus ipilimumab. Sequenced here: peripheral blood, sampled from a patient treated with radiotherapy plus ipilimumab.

This CDR3 is CASSYSGAGDFGAFF. The CDR3, as DNA: TGTGCCAGCAGTTACTCGGGGGCAGGGGACTTTGGAGCTTTCTTT. V usage is TRBV6-6 and J usage is TRBJ1-1; D perhaps matches TRBD1 (6 bases). The V gene's germline CDR1 is MNHNY and CDR2 SVGAGI (reference sequence). Trimming shortened V by 0 bases and J by 10 bases, and 18 bases separated the two germline ends. The length of the CDR3 is 15 residues.